This T cell receptor beta chain was recovered during a study of blood T cell repertoires in COVID-19. As for this clone: Other DNA sequences in this specimen translate into the identical CDR3.

Sequencing was performed with immunoSEQ multiplex PCR; in TCRdb, only in-frame clones are kept and a portion is missing. The sample holds about 170,000 clones, roughly nine tenths seen once. The CDR3 sequence is 13 residues long. The V gene lost 0 bases and the J gene lost 7 bases, with 7 bases spanning the gap. Germline V CDR1 and CDR2: SGHVS, FQNEAQ. Sequenced sample: peripheral blood. This clonotype was obtained from a woman in her sixties with COVID-19, enrolled during active disease. The gene calls are TRBV7-8 and TRBJ1-3; perhaps TRBD1 as D (6 bases). Here the CDR3 reads CASSLARGNTIYF. As DNA, the CDR3 is TGTGCCAGCAGCTTAGCGAGGGGGAACACCATATATTTT.